The clone carrying this TCR beta chain showed up just once. This record belongs to a study of blood T cell repertoires in COVID-19. At the level of the study: PBMCs, B-cell-depleted T cells, or T cells provided the cDNA or gDNA that made up the material.

Looked up from germline, CDR1 is SGHRS and CDR2 is YFSETQ. The CDR3 is 11 residues long. Trimming took 7 bases from V and 6 from J, leaving 10 bases between them. In the authors' methods: Reference gene primer amplification gave nucleated cell count estimates. Profiled with immunoSEQ multiplex PCR; TCRdb holds only in-frame clones, not every one. The V and J calls and the clone size are those of that table, but D and trimming were determined from the DNA. The profile shows 40,000 to 50,000 clones, roughly nine tenths of them singletons. The V and J genes are TRBV5-1 and TRBJ1-1, with unresolved D. Sequenced: peripheral blood. The TCR was taken from a human donor in a cohort sampled during active COVID-19. DNA for the CDR3: TGCGCCAGCCACGGAGGTTCTGAAGCTTTCTTT. It specifies CASHGGSEAFF.